These 21 T cell receptor beta chains originate from one sample sequenced in a study of shared clonotypes between healthy human individuals. Profiling relied on immunoSEQ multiplex PCR, and the TCRdb table lists in-frame clones only, not all of them. This table holds 800,000 to 1,200,000 clones, roughly 74% found once. Source material: memory CD4+ T cells from PBMCs. Subset reported: CD45RA-negative fraction. These receptors were obtained from a young man in good health. Some clones in this sample may be carry-over from other donors' samples.

The V call is TRBV28, the J call TRBJ2-7; unclear D gene. Germline assignment: CDR1 MDHEN and CDR2 SYDVKM. Trimming removed 7 bases at V and 3 bases at J, with 7 bases between. CDR3 size: 11 residues. CDR3 amino acids: CASINNYEQYF. Here the CDR3 DNA reads TGTGCCAGCATCAATAACTACGAGCAGTACTTC.

J is TRBJ2-5 and V is TRBV11-3; TRBD1 matches at 7 bases. V gave up 4 bases and J gave up 3 bases; unmatched junction bases: 2. Germline lookup yields CDR1 SGHNT and CDR2 YENEEA. This CDR3 has 13 amino acids. The CDR3 here is CASSSDREETQYF. DNA for the CDR3: TGTGCCAGCAGCTCAGACAGGGAAGAGACCCAGTACTTC.

The chain combines TRBV6-5 with TRBJ1-1; TRBD1 is a possible D gene (5 bases). CDR3 length equals 15 residues. Germline CDR1 MNHEY, CDR2 SVGAGI. V was cut by 0 bases and J by 0 bases, with 8 bases left in between. This CDR3 reads CASSYSVGVNTEAFF. The CDR3 region has the DNA TGTGCCAGCAGTTACTCGGTAGGGGTGAACACTGAAGCTTTCTTT.

This clone has a count of ten or more. The CDR3 DNA sequence: TGTGCCAGCAGTTACACTTCTAGCTCCGAGCAGTACTTC. This codes for CASSYTSSSEQYF. V is TRBV6-6 and J is TRBJ2-7, with D perhaps TRBD2 (5 bases). V was trimmed by 2 bases and J by 6 bases, leaving 11 bases between them. There are 13 residues in the CDR3. Germline V gene sequence: CDR1 MNHNY, CDR2 SVGAGI (reference sequence).

The sample holds a few counts of this clone. The chain carries TRBV7-9 and TRBJ2-4, with TRBD2 as a possible D gene (6 bases). Germline lookup yields CDR1 SEHNR and CDR2 FQNEAQ (reference sequence). V dropped 0 bases and J dropped 15 bases, with 12 bases sitting between them. CDR3 length: 12 residues. CDR3: CASSLAGGFVYF. The CDR3 nucleotides are TGTGCCAGCAGCTTAGCCGGGGGTTTCGTGTACTTC.

This chain uses TRBV9 with TRBJ2-1; TRBD2 aligns across 12 bases. The CDR3 sequence is 16 residues long. V lost 0 bases and J lost 9; bases outside the gene matches: 7. Germline CDR1 SGDLS, CDR2 YYNGEE. This CDR3 is CASSVVSSGRVSEQFF. DNA of the CDR3: TGTGCCAGCAGCGTAGTGTCTAGCGGGAGGGTCAGTGAGCAGTTCTTC.

J is TRBJ1-1 and V is TRBV6-1; D call uncertain. The germline V gene has CDR1 MNHNS and CDR2 SASEGT. This CDR3 contains 15 residues. Trimming removed 7 bases from V and 1 base from J, with 16 bases in between. This CDR3 is CASTENWRGNTEAFF. CDR3 DNA: TGTGCCAGCACCGAAAACTGGCGGGGGAACACTGAAGCTTTCTTT.

In DNA, the CDR3 is TGTGCCAGCAGTGGGGGCCCGGGAAGGACGAACACCGGGGAGCTGTTTTTT. Residues: CASSGGPGRTNTGELFF. The V gene is TRBV6-1, the J gene TRBJ2-2, with D perhaps given as TRBD1 or TRBD2 (5 bases each). CDR1 and CDR2 from the germline V gene are MNHNS and SASEGT. The CDR3 is 17 residues long. Trimming took 4 bases from V and 0 from J, leaving 15 bases between them.

In this sample, this clone turned up a few times. The sample carries other DNA sequences with the same CDR3. The CDR3 sequence is CASTRSGANVLTF. The CDR3 DNA follows: TGTGCCAGCACCCGCTCTGGGGCCAACGTCCTGACTTTC. The V and J genes are TRBV2 and TRBJ2-6; D call uncertain. The CDR3 extends over 13 amino acids. Germline V lookup: CDR1 SNHLY, CDR2 FYNNEI. The V end was cut by 7 bases, the J end by 0 bases, with 4 bases between.

The chain employs TRBV2 and TRBJ2-7, with D possibly being TRBD2 (7 bases). Per the germline V gene, CDR1 is SNHLY and CDR2 is FYNNEI. The CDR3 covers 15 residues. V was trimmed by 5 bases and J by 4 bases, leaving 18 bases between them. DNA for the CDR3: TGTGCCAGCAGTAGGGGGGGGGCCGGAGCGTACGAGCAGTACTTC. It codes for CASSRGGAGAYEQYF.

This rearrangement joins TRBV18 to TRBJ2-7; 7 bases map to TRBD1. V dropped 6 bases and J dropped 4; count of bases not matched to a gene: 9. The CDR3 runs to 14 residues. Germline CDR1 is KGHSH and CDR2 is LQKENI. The CDR3 loop is CASSVGTEPYEQYF. CDR3 DNA: TGTGCCAGCTCTGTCGGGACAGAACCTTACGAGCAGTACTTC.

The chain joins TRBV2 to TRBJ1-1; D remains unclear. Germline V gives CDR1 SNHLY, CDR2 FYNNEI. This CDR3 spans 13 amino acids. With 6 bases removed from V and 1 base from J, the gap between germline ends came to 9 bases. CDR3 nucleotides: TGTGCCAGCAGCGTCGACGGGAACACTGAAGCTTTCTTT. Protein product: CASSVDGNTEAFF.

The V and J genes are TRBV6-1 and TRBJ1-1; a possible D gene is TRBD1 (5 bases). This CDR3 spans 14 amino acids. The V and J ends lost 1 base and 3 bases respectively, with 9 bases between them. CDR1 and CDR2 (germline): MNHNS, SASEGT. CDR3 in amino acids: CASSEEGPHTEAFF. CDR3 sequence (DNA): TGTGCCAGCAGTGAAGAGGGGCCACACACTGAAGCTTTCTTT.

The gene calls are TRBV9 and TRBJ2-5; TRBD2 matches 13 bases. The CDR3 sequence is 16 residues long. Germline values: CDR1 SGDLS, CDR2 YYNGEE. V dropped 3 bases and J dropped 0; count of bases not matched to a gene: 2. The CDR3 here is CASSGGLAGNQETQYF. DNA for the CDR3: TGTGCCAGCAGCGGGGGACTAGCGGGGAACCAAGAGACCCAGTACTTC. The complete variable domain, with remaining parts taken from reference TRBV9 and TRBJ2-5, reads DSGVTQTPKHLITATGQRVTLRCSPRSGDLSVYWYQQSLDQGLQFLIQYYNGEERAKGNILERFSAQQFPDLHSELNLSSLELGDSALYFCASSGGLAGNQETQYFGPGTRLLVL.

This clone has at least ten counts. The chain combines TRBV30 with TRBJ2-2; D gene uncertain. Looked up from germline, CDR1 is GTSNPN and CDR2 is SVGIG (reference sequence). The CDR3 is 11 amino acids. V was clipped by 0 bases and J by 7 bases, with 3 bases between them. CDR3 sequence: CAWSVGGELFF. CDR3 nucleotide sequence: TGTGCCTGGAGTGTAGGCGGGGAGCTGTTTTTT.

The chain carries TRBV2 and TRBJ2-2; D is uncertain. Looked up from germline, CDR1 is SNHLY and CDR2 is FYNNEI. CDR3 length: 14 residues. The ends were cut back, 8 bases at V and 12 bases at J, with 22 bases in the middle. CDR3 bases: TGTGCCAGCGCCCGGCGGCTTACCAACGGTCAGCTGTTTTTT. Protein sequence: CASARRLTNGQLFF.

The CDR3 DNA follows: TGTGCCAGCAGCTTAATCAGGGATCAGCCCCAGCATTTT. It codes for CASSLIRDQPQHF. This chain uses TRBV7-2 with TRBJ1-5; TRBD1 might be the D (5 bases). Trimming stripped 2 bases from V and 5 bases from J, with 7 bases between. The CDR3 has 13 residues. Germline CDR1 reads SGHTA; CDR2 reads FQGNSA.

The sample holds one count of this clone. CDR3 sequence reads: CASSRAREWPQHF. As DNA, the CDR3 is TGTGCCAGCTCACGAGCCAGGGAGTGGCCCCAGCATTTT. The V and J genes are TRBV18 and TRBJ1-5; a possible D gene is TRBD1 (5 bases). Trimming pared 4 bases from V and 9 bases from J, leaving 13 bases between. Germline CDR1 KGHSH, CDR2 LQKENI. The CDR3 length is 13 residues.

The chain carries TRBV6-5 and TRBJ2-6; no firm D call. Trimming took 2 bases from V and 1 from J, leaving 6 bases between them. The CDR3 consists of 15 residues. Germline loops: CDR1 MNHEY, CDR2 SVGAGI. The CDR3 DNA reads TGTGCCAGCAGTTACGGCCCTTCTGGGGCCAACGTCCTGACTTTC. It encodes CASSYGPSGANVLTF.

The V and J genes are TRBV5-1 and TRBJ2-3; either TRBD1 or TRBD2 may supply D (6 bases each). Trimming stripped 7 bases from V and 0 bases from J, with 12 bases between. The CDR3 is 14 amino acids. Germline-derived CDR1 and CDR2 are SGHRS and YFSETQ. Written as DNA, the CDR3 is TGCGCCAGCCGCGGGACAATTAGCACAGATACGCAGTATTTT. This translates into CASRGTISTDTQYF.

V is TRBV28 and J is TRBJ2-3; unclear D gene. This CDR3 spans 15 amino acids. The germline V and J ends were trimmed by 6 bases and 2 bases, with 15 bases remaining between them. Germline CDR1 MDHEN, CDR2 SYDVKM. The CDR3 reads CASSVLAELTDTQYF. In DNA form, the CDR3 reads TGTGCCAGCAGCGTACTGGCGGAACTCACAGATACGCAGTATTTT.